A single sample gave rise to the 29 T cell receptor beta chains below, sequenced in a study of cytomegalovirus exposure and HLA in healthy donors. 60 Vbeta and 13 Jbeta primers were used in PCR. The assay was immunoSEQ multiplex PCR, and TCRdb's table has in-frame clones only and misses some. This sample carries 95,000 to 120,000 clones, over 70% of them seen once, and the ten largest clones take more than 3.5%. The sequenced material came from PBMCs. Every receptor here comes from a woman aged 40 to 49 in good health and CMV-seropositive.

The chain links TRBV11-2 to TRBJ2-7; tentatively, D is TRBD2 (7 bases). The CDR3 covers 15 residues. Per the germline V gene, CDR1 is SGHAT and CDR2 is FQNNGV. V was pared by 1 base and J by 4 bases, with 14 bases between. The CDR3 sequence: CASSLAPGGLYEQYF. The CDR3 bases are TGTGCCAGCAGCTTAGCACCGGGGGGCTTATACGAGCAGTACTTC.

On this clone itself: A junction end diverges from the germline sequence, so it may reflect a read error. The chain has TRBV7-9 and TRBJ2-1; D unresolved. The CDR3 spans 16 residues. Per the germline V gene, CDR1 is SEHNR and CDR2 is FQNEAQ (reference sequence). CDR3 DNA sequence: TGTTCCAGCAGCTTAGATACGTCGAGCTCCTACAATGAGCAGTTCTTC. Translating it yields CSSSLDTSSSYNEQFF.

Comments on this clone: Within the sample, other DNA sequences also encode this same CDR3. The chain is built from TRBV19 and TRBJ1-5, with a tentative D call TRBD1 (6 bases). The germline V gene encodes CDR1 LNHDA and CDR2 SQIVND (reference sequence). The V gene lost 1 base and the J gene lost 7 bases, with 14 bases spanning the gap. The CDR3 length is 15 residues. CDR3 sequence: CASSIGQGLEQPQHF. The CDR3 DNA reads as TGTGCCAGTAGTATAGGGCAGGGGCTTGAGCAGCCCCAGCATTTT.

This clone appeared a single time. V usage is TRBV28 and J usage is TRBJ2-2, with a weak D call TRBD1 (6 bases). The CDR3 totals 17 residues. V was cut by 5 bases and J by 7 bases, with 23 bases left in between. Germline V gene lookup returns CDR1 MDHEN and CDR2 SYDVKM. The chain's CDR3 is CASSPSTAQGTIGELFF. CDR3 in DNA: TGTGCCAGCAGTCCTTCGACAGCCCAGGGGACCATCGGGGAGCTGTTTTTT.

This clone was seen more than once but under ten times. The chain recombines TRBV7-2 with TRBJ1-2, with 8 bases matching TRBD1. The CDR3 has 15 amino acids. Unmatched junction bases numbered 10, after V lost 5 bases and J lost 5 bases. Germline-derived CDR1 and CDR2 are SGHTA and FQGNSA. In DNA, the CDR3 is TGTGCCAGCAGCCGAGCGACAGGGGAACCATATGGCTACACCTTC. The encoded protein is CASSRATGEPYGYTF.

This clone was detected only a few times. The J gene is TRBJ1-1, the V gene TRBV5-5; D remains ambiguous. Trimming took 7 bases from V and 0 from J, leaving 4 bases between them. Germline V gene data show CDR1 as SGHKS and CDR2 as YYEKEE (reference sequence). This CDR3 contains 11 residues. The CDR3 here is CASLLNTEAFF. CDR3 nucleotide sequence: TGTGCCAGCTTATTGAACACTGAAGCTTTCTTT.

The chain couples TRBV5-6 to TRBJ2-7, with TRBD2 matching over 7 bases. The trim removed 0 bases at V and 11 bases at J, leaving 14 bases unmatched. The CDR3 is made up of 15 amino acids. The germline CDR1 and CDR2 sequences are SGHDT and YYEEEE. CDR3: CASSLATVSRGREYF. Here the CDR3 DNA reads TGTGCCAGCAGCTTGGCGACTGTCTCTCGGGGGAGGGAGTACTTC. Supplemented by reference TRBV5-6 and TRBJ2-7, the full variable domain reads DAGVTQSPTHLIKTRGQQVTLRCSPKSGHDTVSWYQQALGQGPQFIFQYYEEEERQRGNFPDRFSGHQFPNYSSELNVNALLLGDSALYLCASSLATVSRGREYFGPGTRLTVT.

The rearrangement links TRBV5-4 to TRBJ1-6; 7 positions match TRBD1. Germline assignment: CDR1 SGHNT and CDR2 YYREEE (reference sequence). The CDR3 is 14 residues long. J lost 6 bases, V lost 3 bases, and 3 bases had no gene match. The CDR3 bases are TGTGCCAGCAGCTCGGGACAGATTAATTCACCCCTCCACTTT. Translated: CASSSGQINSPLHF.

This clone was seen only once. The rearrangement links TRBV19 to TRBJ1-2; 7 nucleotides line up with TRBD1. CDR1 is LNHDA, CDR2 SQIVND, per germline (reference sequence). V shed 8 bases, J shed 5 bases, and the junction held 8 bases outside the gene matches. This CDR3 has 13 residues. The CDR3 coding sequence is TGTGCCAGTGCAGACAGGGAGAGGTATGGCTACACCTTC. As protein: CASADRERYGYTF. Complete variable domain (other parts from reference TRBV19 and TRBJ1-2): DGGITQSPKYLFRKEGQNVTLSCEQNLNHDAMYWYRQDPGQGLRLIYYSQIVNDFQKGDIAEGYSVSREKKESFPLTVTSAQKNPTAFYLCASADRERYGYTFGSGTRLTVV.

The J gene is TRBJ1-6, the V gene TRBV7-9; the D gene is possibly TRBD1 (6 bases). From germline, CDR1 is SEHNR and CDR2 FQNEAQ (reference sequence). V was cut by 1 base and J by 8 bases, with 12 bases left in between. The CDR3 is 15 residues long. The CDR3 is CASSLEQGWDSPLHF. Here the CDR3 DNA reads TGTGCCAGCAGCTTAGAACAGGGTTGGGATTCACCCCTCCACTTT.

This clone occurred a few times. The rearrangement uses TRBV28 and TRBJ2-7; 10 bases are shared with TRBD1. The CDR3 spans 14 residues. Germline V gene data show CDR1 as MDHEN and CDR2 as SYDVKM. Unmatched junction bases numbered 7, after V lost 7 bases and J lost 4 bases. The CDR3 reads CASTDLDRGYEQYF. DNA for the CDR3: TGTGCCAGCACCGACTTGGACAGGGGGTACGAGCAGTACTTC.

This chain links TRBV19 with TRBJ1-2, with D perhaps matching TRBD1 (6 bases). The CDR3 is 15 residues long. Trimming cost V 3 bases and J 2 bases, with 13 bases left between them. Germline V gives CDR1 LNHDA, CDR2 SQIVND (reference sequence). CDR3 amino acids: CASSIRTDGNYGYTF. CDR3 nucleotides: TGTGCCAGTAGTATTCGGACAGACGGAAACTATGGCTACACCTTC.

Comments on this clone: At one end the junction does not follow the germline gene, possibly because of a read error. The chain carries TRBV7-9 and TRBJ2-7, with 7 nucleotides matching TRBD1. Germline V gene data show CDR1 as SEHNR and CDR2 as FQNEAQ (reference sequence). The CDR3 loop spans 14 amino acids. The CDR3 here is CSSSLRQGVNEQYF. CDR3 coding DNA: TGTTCCAGCAGCCTCCGACAGGGTGTAAACGAGCAGTACTTC.

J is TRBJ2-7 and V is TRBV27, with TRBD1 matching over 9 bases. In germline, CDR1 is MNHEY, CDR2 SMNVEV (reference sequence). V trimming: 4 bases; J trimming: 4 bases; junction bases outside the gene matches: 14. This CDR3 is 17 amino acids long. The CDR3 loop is CASSYVAVGQGRYEQYF. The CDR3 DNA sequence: TGTGCCAGCAGTTACGTCGCCGTTGGACAGGGGAGATACGAGCAGTACTTC.

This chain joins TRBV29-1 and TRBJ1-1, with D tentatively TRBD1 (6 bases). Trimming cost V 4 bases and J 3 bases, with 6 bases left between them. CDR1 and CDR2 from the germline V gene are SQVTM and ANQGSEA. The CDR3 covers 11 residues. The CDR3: CSVAGDTEAFF. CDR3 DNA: TGCAGCGTTGCAGGGGACACTGAAGCTTTCTTT.

CDR3 in DNA: TGCAGCGTTGTGAGGGGGAAACACGAGCAGTACTTC. This encodes CSVVRGKHEQYF. The chain links TRBV29-1 to TRBJ2-7, with D perhaps TRBD1 (6 bases). The CDR3 sequence is 12 residues long. V gave up 4 bases and J gave up 5 bases, with 12 bases separating them. Germline V gene sequence: CDR1 SQVTM, CDR2 ANQGSEA.

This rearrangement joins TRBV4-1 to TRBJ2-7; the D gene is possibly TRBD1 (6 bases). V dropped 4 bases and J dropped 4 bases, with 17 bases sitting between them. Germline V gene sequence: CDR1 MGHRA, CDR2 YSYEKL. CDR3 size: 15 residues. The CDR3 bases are TGCGCCAGCAGCCTGGGACACCAGGAAGGGTACGAGCAGTACTTC. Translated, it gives CASSLGHQEGYEQYF.

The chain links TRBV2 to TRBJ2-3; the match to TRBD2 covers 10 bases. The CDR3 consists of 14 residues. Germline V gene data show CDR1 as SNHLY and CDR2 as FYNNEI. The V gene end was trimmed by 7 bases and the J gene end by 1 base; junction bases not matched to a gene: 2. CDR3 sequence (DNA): TGTGCCAGCAACCTAGCGGGAGGCACAGATACGCAGTATTTT. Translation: CASNLAGGTDTQYF.

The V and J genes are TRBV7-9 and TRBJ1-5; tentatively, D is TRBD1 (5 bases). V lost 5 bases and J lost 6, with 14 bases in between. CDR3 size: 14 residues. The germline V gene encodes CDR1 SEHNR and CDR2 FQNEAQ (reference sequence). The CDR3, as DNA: TGTGCCAGCAGCCCTACAGGCGACGGTCAGCCCCAGCATTTT. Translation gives CASSPTGDGQPQHF.

The CDR3 loop reads CASATGFSEAFF. For the CDR3, the DNA is TGTGCCTCCGCCACAGGGTTCTCTGAAGCTTTCTTT. The gene calls are TRBV30 and TRBJ1-1, with D maybe TRBD1 (6 bases). CDR1 and CDR2 (germline): GTSNPN, SVGIG (reference sequence). V was trimmed by 7 bases and J by 6 bases, leaving 15 bases between them. The CDR3 is 12 amino acids.

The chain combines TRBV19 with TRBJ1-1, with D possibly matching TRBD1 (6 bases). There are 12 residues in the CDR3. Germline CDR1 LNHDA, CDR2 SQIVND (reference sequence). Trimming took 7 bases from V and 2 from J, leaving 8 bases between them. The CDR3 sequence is CASTGDNTEAFF. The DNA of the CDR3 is TGTGCCAGTACAGGGGACAACACTGAAGCTTTCTTT.

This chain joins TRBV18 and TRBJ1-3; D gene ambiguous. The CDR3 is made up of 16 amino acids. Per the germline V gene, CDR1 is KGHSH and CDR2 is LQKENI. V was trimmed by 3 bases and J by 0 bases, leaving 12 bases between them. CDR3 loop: CASSPPIRSSGNTIYF. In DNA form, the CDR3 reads TGTGCCAGCTCACCTCCTATCCGAAGCTCTGGAAACACCATATATTTT.

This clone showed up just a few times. The CDR3 reads CASSPGQGTDTQYF. CDR3 sequence (DNA): TGTGCCAGCAGTCCGGGACAAGGCACAGATACGCAGTATTTT. This chain uses TRBV6-6 with TRBJ2-3, with D perhaps matching TRBD1 (6 bases). Deletions cut 5 bases from V and 1 base from J, with 10 bases between. CDR3 length: 14 amino acids. The germline CDR1 and CDR2 sequences are MNHNY and SVGAGI (reference sequence).

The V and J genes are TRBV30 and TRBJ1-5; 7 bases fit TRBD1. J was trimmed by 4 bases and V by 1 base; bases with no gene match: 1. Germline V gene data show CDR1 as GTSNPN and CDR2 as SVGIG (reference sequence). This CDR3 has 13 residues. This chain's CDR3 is CAWSGQGNQPQHF. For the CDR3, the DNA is TGTGCCTGGAGTGGACAGGGAAATCAGCCCCAGCATTTT.

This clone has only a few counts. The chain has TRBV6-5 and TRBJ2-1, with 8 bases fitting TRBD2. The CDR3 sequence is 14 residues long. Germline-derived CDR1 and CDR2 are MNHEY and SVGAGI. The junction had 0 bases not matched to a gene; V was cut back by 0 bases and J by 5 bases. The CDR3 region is CASSYSRGDNEQFF. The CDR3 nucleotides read TGTGCCAGCAGTTACTCGCGGGGGGACAATGAGCAGTTCTTC.

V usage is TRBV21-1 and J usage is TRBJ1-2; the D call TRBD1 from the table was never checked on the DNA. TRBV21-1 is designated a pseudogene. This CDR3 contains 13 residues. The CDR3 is CASSNSGLYGYTF. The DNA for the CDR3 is TGTGCCAGCAGCAACTCAGGTCTCTATGGCTACACCTTC.

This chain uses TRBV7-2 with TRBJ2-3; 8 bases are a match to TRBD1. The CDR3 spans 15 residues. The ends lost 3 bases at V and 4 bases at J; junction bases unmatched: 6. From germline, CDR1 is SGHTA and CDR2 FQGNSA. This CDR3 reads CASSFRDRYSDTQYF. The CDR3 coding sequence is TGTGCCAGCAGCTTCCGGGACAGGTACTCAGATACGCAGTATTTT.

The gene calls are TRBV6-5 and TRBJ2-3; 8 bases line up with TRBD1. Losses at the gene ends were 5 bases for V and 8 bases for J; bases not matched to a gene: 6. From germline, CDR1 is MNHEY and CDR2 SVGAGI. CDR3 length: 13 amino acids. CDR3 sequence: CASSATGGATQYF. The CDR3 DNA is TGTGCCAGCAGTGCAACAGGGGGAGCTACGCAGTATTTT.

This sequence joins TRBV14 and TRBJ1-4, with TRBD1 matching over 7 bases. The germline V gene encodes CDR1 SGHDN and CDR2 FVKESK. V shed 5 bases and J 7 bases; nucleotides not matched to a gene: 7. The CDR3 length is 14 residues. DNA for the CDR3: TGTGCCAGCAGCAACAGGGGCCTCCCTGAAAAACTGTTTTTT. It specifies CASSNRGLPEKLFF. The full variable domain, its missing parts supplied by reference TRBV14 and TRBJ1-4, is EAGVTQFPSHSVIEKGQTVTLRCDPISGHDNLYWYRRVMGKEIKFLLHFVKESKQDESGMPNNRFLAERTGGTYSTLKVQPAELEDSGVYFCASSNRGLPEKLFFGSGTQLSVL.